The 11 T cell receptor beta chains in this list originate from one sample, sequenced in a study of Ad26.COV2.S vaccination and SARS-CoV-2 variants. Treatment defined: around 19 received Ad26.COV2.S at low or high dose, single or two shots; a few received placebo; per-sample allocation not given. Samples came from day 63 after the first vaccine or placebo injection. TCRdb's table, derived via immunoSEQ multiplex PCR, lists solely in-frame clones and lacks some. Seen here are approximately 400,000 clones, roughly 81% observed once, and the top ten hold 3.3%. The sample consisted of peripheral blood, taken in a trial of Ad26.COV2.S vaccine versus placebo. All receptors come from a person between 18 and 65 years old who received the Ad26.COV2.S COVID-19 vaccine or a placebo.

The V call is TRBV15, the J call TRBJ2-7; TRBD2 matches at 7 bases. This CDR3 comprises 16 residues. Germline CDR1 and CDR2: LNHNV and YYDKDF (reference sequence). J was trimmed by 0 bases and V by 3 bases; bases with no gene match: 8. The CDR3 spells CATSRGGSHLSYEQYF. CDR3 bases: TGTGCCACCAGCAGGGGCGGGAGCCACCTCTCCTACGAGCAGTACTTC.

This chain uses TRBV12-3 or TRBV12-4 with TRBJ2-7, with D perhaps matching TRBD1 or TRBD2 (5 bases each). The CDR3 consists of 13 residues. V lost 0 bases and J 4 bases, leaving 7 bases between the germline ends. This CDR3 reads CASSLAGEYEQYF. The CDR3 DNA follows: TGTGCCAGCAGTTTAGCAGGGGAGTACGAGCAGTACTTC.

This chain links TRBV7-2 with TRBJ2-3, with a weak D call TRBD1 (6 bases). The CDR3 is made up of 18 amino acids. In germline, CDR1 is SGHTA, CDR2 FQGNSA. Deletions cut 4 bases from V and 0 bases from J, with 20 bases between. Written as DNA, the CDR3 is TGTGCCAGCAGCTCCCAAGCCGGCTGGGGGCTTAGCACAGATACGCAGTATTTT. Its translation is CASSSQAGWGLSTDTQYF.

The chain is built from TRBV5-6 and TRBJ1-2; TRBD1 matches 7 bases. The trim removed 4 bases at V and 5 bases at J, leaving 8 bases unmatched. Per germline, CDR1 SGHDT and CDR2 YYEEEE. The CDR3 contains 14 residues. The CDR3 sequence: CASSPTGDRYGYTF. The CDR3 nucleotides are TGTGCCAGCAGCCCTACGGGGGACAGATATGGCTACACCTTC.

The V gene is TRBV27, the J gene TRBJ1-1; D possibly corresponds to TRBD1 (5 bases). This CDR3 has 17 amino acids. V was pared by 3 bases and J by 2 bases, with 19 bases between. Germline CDR1 MNHEY, CDR2 SMNVEV (reference sequence). Here the CDR3 reads CASSFSGGVKANTEAFF. DNA for the CDR3: TGTGCCAGCAGTTTCAGCGGGGGGGTAAAGGCAAACACTGAAGCTTTCTTT.

The chain couples TRBV2 to TRBJ1-3, with D uncertain. V lost 6 bases to trimming and J lost 2 bases, with 8 bases between them. The germline V gene encodes CDR1 SNHLY and CDR2 FYNNEI. This CDR3 has 13 residues. CDR3 loop: CASSPGTGNTIYF. The CDR3 nucleotides read TGTGCCAGCAGCCCGGGAACTGGAAACACCATATATTTT.

The chain has TRBV5-1 and TRBJ1-3; 8 bases align to TRBD1. CDR1 is SGHRS and CDR2 is YFSETQ in the germline V gene. The CDR3 consists of 17 residues. With V trimmed by 3 bases and J by 4 bases, 12 bases remained unmatched. CDR3 sequence reads: CASSSGDGQGAGNTIYF. CDR3 DNA sequence: TGCGCCAGCAGCTCAGGGGACGGACAGGGCGCGGGAAACACCATATATTTT.

The gene calls are TRBV18 and TRBJ2-2, with TRBD2 matching over 10 bases. V shed 2 bases, J shed 6 bases, and the junction held 6 bases outside the gene matches. Germline lookup yields CDR1 KGHSH and CDR2 LQKENI. CDR3 length: 16 residues. CDR3 sequence: CASSPFSLAGAGELFF. The CDR3 DNA is TGTGCCAGCTCACCATTCTCCCTAGCGGGAGCCGGGGAGCTGTTTTTT.

This chain uses TRBV5-1 with TRBJ2-1; 7 nucleotides agree with TRBD2. V was pared by 4 bases and J by 5 bases, with 3 bases of the junction left unmatched. The CDR3 runs 13 residues. The germline V gene encodes CDR1 SGHRS and CDR2 YFSETQ. The CDR3 region is CASSRGSDNEQFF. The CDR3, as DNA: TGCGCCAGCAGCCGCGGGAGTGACAATGAGCAGTTCTTC.

Notes on this clone: A read error may explain this, as a much larger clone is one base away. This rearrangement joins TRBV18 to TRBJ1-5; 8 bases line up with TRBD1. Looked up from germline, CDR1 is KGHSH and CDR2 is LQKENI. Trimming took 3 bases from V and 5 from J; bases not matched to a gene: 0. The CDR3 has 13 residues. CDR3 residues: CASSPTGDQPQHF. In DNA, the CDR3 is TGTGCCAGCTCACCGACAGGGGATCAGCCCCAGCATTTT.

The V gene is TRBV11-2, the J gene TRBJ1-1; D gene uncertain. This CDR3 is built from 15 residues. CDR1 is SGHAT, CDR2 FQNNGV, per germline. Trimming left V 0 bases short and J 1 base short, with 9 bases between. DNA for the CDR3: TGTGCCAGCAGCTTAGAAGCAGGACGGAACACTGAAGCTTTCTTT. It codes for CASSLEAGRNTEAFF.